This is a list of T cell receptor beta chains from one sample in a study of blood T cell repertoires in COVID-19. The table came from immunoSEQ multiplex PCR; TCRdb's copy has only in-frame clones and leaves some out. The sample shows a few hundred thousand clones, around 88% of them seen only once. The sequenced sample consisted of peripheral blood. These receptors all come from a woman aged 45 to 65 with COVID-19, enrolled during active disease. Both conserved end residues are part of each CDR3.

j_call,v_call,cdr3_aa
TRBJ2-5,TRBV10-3,CASQTGDRSGETQYF
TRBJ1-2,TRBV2,CASRGQANYGYTF
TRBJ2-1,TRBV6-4,CASRQGGGMWNEQFF
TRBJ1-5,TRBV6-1,CASSATRRRGGNQPQHF
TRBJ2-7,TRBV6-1,CASSDDTYEQYF
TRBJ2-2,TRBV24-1,CATSDFRQGTHSTGELFF
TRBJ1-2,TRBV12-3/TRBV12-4,CASRSPGNYGYTF
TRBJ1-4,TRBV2,CASNPTGPNEKLFF
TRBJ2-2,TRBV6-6,CASRGLTGELFF
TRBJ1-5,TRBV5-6,CASSLWAGGQPQHF
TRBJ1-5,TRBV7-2,CASSLEAGLNQPQHF
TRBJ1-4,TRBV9,CASSAGQGATNEKLFF
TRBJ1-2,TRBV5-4,CASSLEGQNYGYTF
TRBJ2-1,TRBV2,CASSVGGATYNEQFF
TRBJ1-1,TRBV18,CASSLRYSGDNTEAFF
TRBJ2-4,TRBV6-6,CASGGAGGLAKNIQYF
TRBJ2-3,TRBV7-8,CASSLGDRDVTQYF
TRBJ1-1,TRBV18,CASSPGGSSTEAFF
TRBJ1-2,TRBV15,CATSRDYREVRYGYTF
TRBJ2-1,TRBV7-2,CASSLAGRGGLVEQFF
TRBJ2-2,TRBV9,CASSVSSGPGELFF
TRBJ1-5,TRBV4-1,CASSLRQGGQPQHF
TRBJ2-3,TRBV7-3,CASSLSGGVTDTQYF
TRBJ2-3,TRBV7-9,CASSPSHSGGGSDTQYF
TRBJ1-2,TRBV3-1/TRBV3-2,CASSQDRGGRGYTF
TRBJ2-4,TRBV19,CASSRVAAPGGTTQGNIQYF
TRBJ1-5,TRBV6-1,CASSYGESNQPQHF
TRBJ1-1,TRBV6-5,CASSYHPLAATEAFF
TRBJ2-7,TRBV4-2,CASSLQRGRNEQYF